Following are 24 T cell receptor beta chains from one sample sequenced in a study of CD8+CD57+ T cells in acquired aplastic anemia. CD8+CD57+ cell expansion had been shown by flow cytometry in patients chosen for sequencing. Genomic DNA served as template for TCR beta VDJ and CDR3 profiling. TCRdb recomputed calls from the reads with MiXCR, one row per CDR3 protein. The table shows 300,000 or so distinct CDR3 sequences, with roughly 53% occurring only once. Sequencing was carried out using sorted CD4+, CD8+, or CD8+CD57+ T cells (not recorded which) from PBMCs. Source of these receptors: a human donor with aplastic anemia.

This clonotype occurred many times. The V call is TRBV4-1, the J call TRBJ1-1, with TRBD1 matching over 9 bases. Germline values: CDR1 MGHRA, CDR2 YSYEKL. The length of the CDR3 is 14 residues. The junction had 3 bases not matched to a gene; V was cut back by 5 bases and J by 2 bases. The CDR3 DNA follows: TGCGCCAGCAGCTGGGGACAGGGAAACACTGAAGCTTTCTTT. This translates into CASSWGQGNTEAFF.

The CDR3 DNA follows: TGTGCCAGCAGGACAACAGGGGGCGCACATGAGCAGTTCTTC. This codes for CASRTTGGAHEQFF. J is TRBJ2-1 and V is TRBV7-3; 9 nucleotides agree with TRBD1. The CDR3 runs to 14 residues. V lost 6 bases to trimming and J lost 8 bases; unmatched junction nucleotides: 8. Germline CDR1 reads SGHTA; CDR2 reads FQGTGA.

V is TRBV7-3 and J is TRBJ1-2; TRBD1 might be the D (5 bases). Trimming took 6 bases from V and 8 from J, leaving 13 bases between them. Germline V gene data show CDR1 as SGHTA and CDR2 as FQGTGA. CDR3 length: 12 residues. The chain's CDR3 is CASRAQGEGYTF. DNA for the CDR3: TGTGCCAGCAGAGCCCAGGGTGAGGGCTACACCTTC.

This clonotype was recorded at least ten times. V gene TRBV30 combines with J gene TRBJ2-7; D is uncertain. The V gene lost 5 bases and the J gene lost 6 bases, with 17 bases spanning the gap. CDR3 size: 13 residues. Germline-derived CDR1 and CDR2 are GTSNPN and SVGIG (reference sequence). CDR3 protein: CAWSGQTSSEQYF. In nucleotides, the CDR3 is TGTGCCTGGTCCGGGCAGACGAGTAGCGAGCAGTACTTC.

This clonotype was counted ten times or more. The J gene is TRBJ1-4, the V gene TRBV29-1; TRBD1 agrees at 10 bases. CDR3 size: 15 residues. Germline lookup yields CDR1 SQVTM and CDR2 ANQGSEA. V lost 5 bases to trimming and J lost 0 bases; unmatched junction nucleotides: 3. For the CDR3, the DNA is TGCAGCGTTAAGGGACAGGGGACAACTAATGAAAAACTGTTTTTT. Its translation: CSVKGQGTTNEKLFF.

Comments on this clonotype: The conserved phenylalanine or tryptophan normally closing the CDR3 is absent here, so this likely arose from a read error. The J gene is TRBJ2-7, the V gene TRBV5-1; possible D gene TRBD1, 5 bases. The germline gives CDR1 SGHRS, CDR2 YFSETQ. This CDR3 contains 13 residues. The CDR3 is CAGSSDNTYEQYL. CDR3 sequence (DNA): TGCGCCGGCAGCTCGGACAACACCTACGAGCAGTACCTC.

The rearrangement joins TRBV12-3 or TRBV12-4 to TRBJ2-5; D is perhaps TRBD1 (5 bases). Trimming cost V 6 bases and J 5 bases, with 16 bases left between them. The CDR3 runs to 14 residues. CDR3 coding DNA: TGTGCCAGCAGCAGCCCGCCCAAGGGGGAGACCCAGTACTTC. Translated, it gives CASSSPPKGETQYF.

The chain has TRBV20-1 and TRBJ2-5; D is unresolved. The CDR3 spans 14 residues. V was cut by 6 bases and J by 2 bases, with 16 bases left in between. Per the germline V gene, CDR1 is DFQATT and CDR2 is SNEGSKA (reference sequence). The CDR3 protein is CSASSLDRQETQYF. Written as DNA, the CDR3 is TGCAGTGCCAGCAGCTTAGATAGGCAAGAGACCCAGTACTTC.

This chain uses TRBV7-2 with TRBJ1-6; the D is unclear. V was pared by 0 bases and J by 6 bases, with 6 bases between. The CDR3 extends over 14 amino acids. Per the germline V gene, CDR1 is SGHTA and CDR2 is FQGNSA. The CDR3 reads CASSLAGSNSPLHF. CDR3 sequence (DNA): TGTGCCAGCAGCTTAGCGGGCAGTAATTCACCCCTCCACTTT.

The chain carries TRBV29-1 and TRBJ1-2, with 9 nucleotides matching TRBD1. Losses at the gene ends were 4 bases for V and 4 bases for J; bases not matched to a gene: 16. Germline-derived CDR1 and CDR2 are SQVTM and ANQGSEA. The CDR3 runs to 17 residues. CDR3 sequence: CSVANTGQGIGSYGYTF. CDR3 bases: TGCAGCGTTGCCAACACGGGACAGGGTATCGGGTCCTATGGCTACACCTTC.

The table lists this clonotype with many counts. This chain connects TRBV2 to TRBJ1-1; 8 bases align to TRBD1. The junction had 3 bases not matched to a gene; V was cut back by 6 bases and J by 0 bases. The CDR3 is made up of 14 amino acids. Germline CDR1 reads SNHLY; CDR2 reads FYNNEI. The CDR3 loop reads CASSRTGLNTEAFF. CDR3 bases: TGTGCCAGCAGCCGGACAGGGCTGAACACTGAAGCTTTCTTT.

The chain recombines TRBV6-4 with TRBJ2-7; 10 bases map to TRBD2. CDR1 and CDR2 from the germline V gene are MRHNA and SNTAGT. The CDR3 extends over 14 amino acids. With V trimmed by 4 bases and J by 5 bases, 5 bases remained unmatched. The CDR3 sequence: CASSALAGADEQYF. CDR3 DNA: TGTGCCAGCAGTGCTCTAGCGGGAGCAGACGAGCAGTACTTC.

The genes are TRBV7-2 and TRBJ2-7, with 8 bases lining up with TRBD2. The junction had 11 bases not matched to a gene; V was cut back by 3 bases and J by 7 bases. Germline V CDR1 and CDR2: SGHTA, FQGNSA. The CDR3 consists of 15 residues. The CDR3 DNA is TGTGCCAGCAGCTTGGCGGCCTCGGGAGGGCGGGAGCAGTACTTC. Translation: CASSLAASGGREQYF.

This clonotype was seen more than once but under ten times. V gene TRBV7-8 combines with J gene TRBJ1-6; tentatively, D is TRBD1 (6 bases). Germline V gives CDR1 SGHVS, CDR2 FQNEAQ. The CDR3 sequence is 14 residues long. The V gene lost 4 bases and the J gene lost 8 bases, with 12 bases spanning the gap. The CDR3 nucleotides read TGTGCCAGCAGCTCGGACAGCAACTATTCACCCCTCCACTTT. This gives the protein CASSSDSNYSPLHF.

V gene TRBV7-9 combines with J gene TRBJ2-7; tentatively, D is TRBD1 (5 bases). Germline V gives CDR1 SEHNR, CDR2 FQNEAQ (reference sequence). The CDR3 sequence is 14 residues long. The V end was cut by 0 bases, the J end by 3 bases, with 9 bases between. The CDR3 DNA is TGTGCCAGCAGCTTAGCGTCCAGGGACTACGAGCAGTACTTC. Translating gives CASSLASRDYEQYF.

This clonotype was picked up many times. CDR3 loop: CSVGEGENSPLHF. The CDR3 region has the DNA TGCAGCGTTGGGGAAGGGGAGAATTCACCCCTCCACTTT. This chain uses TRBV29-1 with TRBJ1-6; tentative D call: TRBD1 (5 bases). The ends were cut back, 4 bases at V and 7 bases at J, with 11 bases in the middle. Germline-derived CDR1 and CDR2 are SQVTM and ANQGSEA. This CDR3 is 13 amino acids long.

This clonotype was seen repeatedly, ten times or more. CDR3 DNA: TGTGCCAGCAGTGACAATACAGGCTACGAGCAGTACTTC. It codes for CASSDNTGYEQYF. This chain links TRBV6-1 with TRBJ2-7, with a tentative D call TRBD1 (5 bases). V was clipped by 3 bases and J by 3 bases, with 9 bases between them. Germline-derived CDR1 and CDR2 are MNHNS and SASEGT. The CDR3 has 13 residues.

Turning to this clonotype: Given the absence of the conserved phenylalanine or tryptophan at the CDR3 end, a read error is likely. The limits of the CDR3 on the DNA are not certain, so only TCRdb's listed CDR3 is given. The CDR3 spells CATSRAGSTDTRYL. This sequence joins TRBV15 and TRBJ2-3. Germline values: CDR1 LNHNV, CDR2 YYDKDF (reference sequence). The CDR3 has 14 amino acids, counting both end residues.

V gene TRBV20-1 combines with J gene TRBJ1-1, with a weak D call TRBD1 (5 bases). V lost 3 bases to trimming and J lost 0 bases, with 17 bases between them. There are 16 residues in the CDR3. From germline, CDR1 is DFQATT and CDR2 SNEGSKA (reference sequence). CDR3 loop: CSAREATGGMNTEAFF. In DNA form, the CDR3 reads TGCAGTGCTAGGGAGGCCACTGGGGGTATGAACACTGAAGCTTTCTTT.

Of note for this clonotype: Sequence at one end of the junction differs from germline and may be a read error. The chain couples TRBV7-9 to TRBJ2-2, with 8 bases identical to TRBD1. CDR1 SEHNR and CDR2 FQNEAQ come from the germline V gene (reference sequence). The CDR3 runs to 19 residues. CDR3 bases: TGCGCCAGCAGCCAGGGGGCCAACCTAGGTGAAAGAAACACCGGGGAGCTGTTTTTT. Protein: CASSQGANLGERNTGELFF.

This clonotype showed up many times. The chain uses TRBV7-8 and TRBJ2-5; D is possibly TRBD2 (5 bases). V lost 6 bases to trimming and J lost 0 bases, with 11 bases between them. From germline, CDR1 is SGHVS and CDR2 FQNEAQ. This CDR3 comprises 14 residues. The chain's CDR3 is CASRRASNQETQYF. The CDR3 DNA reads TGTGCCAGCAGGAGGGCAAGTAACCAAGAGACCCAGTACTTC.

The chain uses TRBV10-2 and TRBJ1-5; D is ambiguous. V was trimmed by 1 base and J by 7 bases, leaving 14 bases between them. Germline V gene data show CDR1 as WSHSY and CDR2 as SAAADI. This CDR3 spans 15 amino acids. CDR3 coding DNA: TGCGCCAGCAGTGAGTTTTTGTCAGGCGAGCAGCCCCAGCATTTT. Protein sequence: CASSEFLSGEQPQHF.

Ten or more counts support this clonotype. The chain recombines TRBV18 with TRBJ2-7; 11 positions agree with TRBD2. This CDR3 has 15 amino acids. Germline-derived CDR1 and CDR2 are KGHSH and LQKENI. With 6 bases clipped from V and 1 base from J, the junction kept 5 bases outside the gene matches. The CDR3 loop is CASSPGLAASYEQYF. The CDR3 DNA reads TGTGCCAGCTCCCCGGGACTAGCGGCGTCCTACGAGCAGTACTTC.

The chain carries TRBV24-1 and TRBJ2-3; 8 bases fit TRBD2. CDR1 is KGHDR, CDR2 SFDVKD, per germline. The CDR3 totals 16 residues. With 4 bases clipped from V and 1 base from J, the junction kept 6 bases outside the gene matches. The CDR3 sequence is CATSDSTSEGTDTQYF. The CDR3 bases are TGTGCCACCAGTGACTCGACTAGCGAGGGCACAGATACGCAGTATTTT.